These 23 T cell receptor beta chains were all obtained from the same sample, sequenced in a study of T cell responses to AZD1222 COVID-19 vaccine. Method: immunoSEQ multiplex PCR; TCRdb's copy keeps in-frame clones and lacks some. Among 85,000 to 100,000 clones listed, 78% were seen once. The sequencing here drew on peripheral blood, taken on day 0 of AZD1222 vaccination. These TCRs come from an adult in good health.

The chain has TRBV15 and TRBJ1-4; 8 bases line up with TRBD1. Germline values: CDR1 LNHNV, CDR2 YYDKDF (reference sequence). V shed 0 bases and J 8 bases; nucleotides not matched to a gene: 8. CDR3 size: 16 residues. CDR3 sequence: CATSRDISGGLEKLFF. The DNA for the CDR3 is TGTGCCACCAGCAGAGATATATCAGGGGGCTTAGAAAAACTGTTTTTT.

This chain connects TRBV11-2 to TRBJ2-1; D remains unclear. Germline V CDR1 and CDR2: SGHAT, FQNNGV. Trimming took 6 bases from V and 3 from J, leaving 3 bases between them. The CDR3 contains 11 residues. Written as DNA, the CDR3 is TGTGCCAGCAGTCGCTACAATGAGCAGTTCTTC. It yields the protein CASSRYNEQFF.

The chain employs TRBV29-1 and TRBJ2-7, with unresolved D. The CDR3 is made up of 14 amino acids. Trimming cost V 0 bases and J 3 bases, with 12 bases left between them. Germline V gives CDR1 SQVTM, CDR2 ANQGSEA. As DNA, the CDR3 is TGCAGCGTTGAAGACCCCCTGCTAGGCTACGAGCAGTACTTC. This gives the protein CSVEDPLLGYEQYF.

CDR3 nucleotides: TGTGCCAGCAGCCACGAAGGGAGGACTGAAGCTTTCTTT. Amino acid sequence: CASSHEGRTEAFF. The chain couples TRBV3-1 (or the pseudogene TRBV3-2) to TRBJ1-1; unclear D gene. This CDR3 comprises 13 residues. Germline loops: CDR1 LGHDT, CDR2 YNNKEL (reference sequence). The ends were cut back, 3 bases at V and 5 bases at J, with 10 bases in the middle.

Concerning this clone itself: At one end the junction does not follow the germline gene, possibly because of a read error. CDR3 amino acids: CASSQDRGRGETQYF. In nucleotides, the CDR3 is TGTGCTAGCAGCCAGGACAGGGGGCGCGGCGAGACCCAGTACTTC. J is TRBJ2-5 and V is TRBV7-7; 11 nucleotides align to TRBD1. The CDR3 sequence is 15 residues long. The germline V gene has CDR1 SSHAT and CDR2 FNYEAQ (reference sequence).

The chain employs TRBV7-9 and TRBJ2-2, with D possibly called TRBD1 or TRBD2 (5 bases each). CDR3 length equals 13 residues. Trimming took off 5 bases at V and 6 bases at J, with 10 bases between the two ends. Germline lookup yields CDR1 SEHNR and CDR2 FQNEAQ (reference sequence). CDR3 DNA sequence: TGTGCCAGCAGCAGAGGGGAACCCGGGGAGCTGTTTTTT. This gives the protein CASSRGEPGELFF.

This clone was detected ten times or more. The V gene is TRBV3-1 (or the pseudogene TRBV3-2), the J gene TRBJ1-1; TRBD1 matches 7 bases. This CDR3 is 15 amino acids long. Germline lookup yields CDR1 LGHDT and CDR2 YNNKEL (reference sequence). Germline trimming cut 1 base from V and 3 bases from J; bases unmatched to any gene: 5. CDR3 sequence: CASSQGQGGYTEAFF. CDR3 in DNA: TGTGCCAGCAGCCAAGGACAGGGAGGTTACACTGAAGCTTTCTTT.

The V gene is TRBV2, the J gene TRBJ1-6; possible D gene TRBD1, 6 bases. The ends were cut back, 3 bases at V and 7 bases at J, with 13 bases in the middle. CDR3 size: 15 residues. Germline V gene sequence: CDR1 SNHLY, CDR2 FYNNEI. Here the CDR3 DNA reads TGTGCCAGCAGTGAGAGACAGGTTGAAAATTCACCCCTCCACTTT. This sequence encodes CASSERQVENSPLHF.

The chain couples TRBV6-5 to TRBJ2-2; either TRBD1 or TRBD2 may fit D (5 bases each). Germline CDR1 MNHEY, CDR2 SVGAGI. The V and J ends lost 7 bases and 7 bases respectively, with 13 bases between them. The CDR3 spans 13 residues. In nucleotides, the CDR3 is TGTGCCAGCAAGCCCGGGGCATACGGGGAGCTGTTTTTT. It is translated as CASKPGAYGELFF.

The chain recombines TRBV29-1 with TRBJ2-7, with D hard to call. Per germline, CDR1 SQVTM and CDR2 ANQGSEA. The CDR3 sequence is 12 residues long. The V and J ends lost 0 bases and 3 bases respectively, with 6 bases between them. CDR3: CSVEDRFYEQYF. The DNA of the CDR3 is TGCAGCGTTGAAGACAGATTCTACGAGCAGTACTTC.

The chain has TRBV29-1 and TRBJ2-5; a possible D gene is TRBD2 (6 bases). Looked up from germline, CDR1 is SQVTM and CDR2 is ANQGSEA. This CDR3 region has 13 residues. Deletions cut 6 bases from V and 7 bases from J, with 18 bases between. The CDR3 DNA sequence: TGCAGCGTAACCGGGACTCATAAAGGGACCCAGTACTTC. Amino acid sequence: CSVTGTHKGTQYF.

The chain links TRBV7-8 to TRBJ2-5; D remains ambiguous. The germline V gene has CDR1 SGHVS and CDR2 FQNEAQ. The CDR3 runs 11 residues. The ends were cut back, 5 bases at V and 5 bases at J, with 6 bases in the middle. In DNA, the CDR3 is TGTGCCAGCAGCCCCGCGGAGACCCAGTACTTC. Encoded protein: CASSPAETQYF.

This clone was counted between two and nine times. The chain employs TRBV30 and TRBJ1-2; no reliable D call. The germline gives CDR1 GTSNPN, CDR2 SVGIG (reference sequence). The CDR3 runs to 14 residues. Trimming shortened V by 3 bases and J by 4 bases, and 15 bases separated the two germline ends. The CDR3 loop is CAWRAIRLGYGYTF. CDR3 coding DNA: TGTGCCTGGAGGGCTATTCGACTTGGCTATGGCTACACCTTC.

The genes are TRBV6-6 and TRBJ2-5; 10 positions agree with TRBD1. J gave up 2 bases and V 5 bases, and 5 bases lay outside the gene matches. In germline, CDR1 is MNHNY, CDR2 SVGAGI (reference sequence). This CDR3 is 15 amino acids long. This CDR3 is CASSLDRGGQETQYF. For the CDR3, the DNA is TGTGCCAGCAGTCTGGACAGGGGGGGTCAAGAGACCCAGTACTTC.

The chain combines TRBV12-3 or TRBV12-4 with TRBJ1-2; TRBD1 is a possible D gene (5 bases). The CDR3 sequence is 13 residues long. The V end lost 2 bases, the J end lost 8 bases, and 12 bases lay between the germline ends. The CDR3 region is CASSLIGHGGYTF. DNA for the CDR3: TGTGCCAGCAGTTTAATCGGACACGGCGGCTACACCTTC.

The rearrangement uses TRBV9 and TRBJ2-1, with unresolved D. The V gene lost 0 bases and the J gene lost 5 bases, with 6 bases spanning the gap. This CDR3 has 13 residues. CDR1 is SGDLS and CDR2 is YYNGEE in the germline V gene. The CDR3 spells CASSVGQDNEQFF. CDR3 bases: TGTGCCAGCAGCGTAGGCCAGGACAATGAGCAGTTCTTC.

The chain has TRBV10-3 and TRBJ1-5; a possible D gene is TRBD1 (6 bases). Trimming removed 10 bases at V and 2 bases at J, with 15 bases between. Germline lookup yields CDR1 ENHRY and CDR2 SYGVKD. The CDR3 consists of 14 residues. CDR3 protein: CATDTGSGNQPQHF. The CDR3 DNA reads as TGTGCCACGGATACAGGGTCGGGCAATCAGCCCCAGCATTTT.

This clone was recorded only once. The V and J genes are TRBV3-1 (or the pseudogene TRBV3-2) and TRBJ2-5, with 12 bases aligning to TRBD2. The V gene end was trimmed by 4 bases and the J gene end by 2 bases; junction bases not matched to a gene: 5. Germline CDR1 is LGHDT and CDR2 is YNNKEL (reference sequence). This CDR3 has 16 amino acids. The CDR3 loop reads CASSPGLAGRQETQYF. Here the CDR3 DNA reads TGTGCCAGCAGCCCTGGACTAGCGGGACGACAAGAGACCCAGTACTTC.

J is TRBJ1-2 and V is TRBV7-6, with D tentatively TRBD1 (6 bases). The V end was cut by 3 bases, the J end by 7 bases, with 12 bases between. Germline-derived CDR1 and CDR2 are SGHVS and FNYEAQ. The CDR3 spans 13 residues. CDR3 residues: CASSFNRVSGYTF. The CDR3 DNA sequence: TGTGCCAGCAGCTTTAACAGGGTCTCTGGCTACACCTTC.

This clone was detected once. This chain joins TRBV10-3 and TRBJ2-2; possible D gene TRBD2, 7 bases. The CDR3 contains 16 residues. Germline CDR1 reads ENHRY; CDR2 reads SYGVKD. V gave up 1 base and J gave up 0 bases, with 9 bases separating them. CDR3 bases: TGTGCCATCAGTGAGTACGGGGGGCCGAACACCGGGGAGCTGTTTTTT. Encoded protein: CAISEYGGPNTGELFF.

This chain's CDR3 is CSATEKETQYF. The CDR3 bases are TGCAGTGCAACAGAGAAAGAGACCCAGTACTTC. The V call is TRBV20-1, the J call TRBJ2-5; D ambiguous. Germline V gives CDR1 DFQATT, CDR2 SNEGSKA (reference sequence). This CDR3 region has 11 residues. The germline V and J ends were trimmed by 6 bases and 3 bases, with 8 bases remaining between them.

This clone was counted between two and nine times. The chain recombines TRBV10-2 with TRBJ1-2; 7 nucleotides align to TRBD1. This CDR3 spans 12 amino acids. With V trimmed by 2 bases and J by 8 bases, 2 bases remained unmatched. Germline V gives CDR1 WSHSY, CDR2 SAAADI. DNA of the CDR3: TGCGCCAGCAGTGAGACAGGGGTCGGCTACACCTTC. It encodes CASSETGVGYTF.

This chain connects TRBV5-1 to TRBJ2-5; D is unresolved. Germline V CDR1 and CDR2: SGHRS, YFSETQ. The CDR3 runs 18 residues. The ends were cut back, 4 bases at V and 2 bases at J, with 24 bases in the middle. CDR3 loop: CASSTSGAPQTIQETQYF. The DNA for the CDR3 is TGCGCCAGCAGCACCTCCGGAGCACCCCAAACCATACAAGAGACCCAGTACTTC.